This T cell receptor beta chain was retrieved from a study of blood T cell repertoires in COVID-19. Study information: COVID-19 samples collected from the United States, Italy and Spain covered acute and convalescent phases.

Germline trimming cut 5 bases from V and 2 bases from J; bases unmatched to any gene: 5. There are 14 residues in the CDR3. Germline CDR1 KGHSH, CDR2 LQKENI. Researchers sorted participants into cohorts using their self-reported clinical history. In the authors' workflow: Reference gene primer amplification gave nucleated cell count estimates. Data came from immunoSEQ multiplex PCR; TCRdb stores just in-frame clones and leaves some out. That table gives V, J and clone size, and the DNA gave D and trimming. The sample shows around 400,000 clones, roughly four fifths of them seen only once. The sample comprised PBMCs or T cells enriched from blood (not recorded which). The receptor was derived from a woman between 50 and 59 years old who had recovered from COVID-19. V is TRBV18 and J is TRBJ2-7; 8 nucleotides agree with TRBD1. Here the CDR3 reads CASSAVDRAYEQYF. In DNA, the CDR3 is TGTGCCAGCTCAGCCGTGGACAGGGCCTACGAGCAGTACTTC.